This T cell receptor beta chain was sequenced for a study of read filtering for tumor transcriptome and immune sequencing. Across the study: Mean patient age was about 66 years, range about 47 to 85; 16 to 20 male, 14 female. RNA-seq yielded only about 75 to 1,300 TCR reads, IR-seq about 4 to 10.27 million.

Germline V gives CDR1 SEHNR, CDR2 FQNEAQ (reference sequence). Trimming shortened V by 6 bases and J by 5 bases, and 15 bases separated the two germline ends. The CDR3 runs 14 residues. Bone marrow was sampled from every patient at the time of active disease. This library used approximately 370 ng RNA and molecular barcoded adaptors spanning alpha/delta and beta/gamma chains. Using its own MiXCR run on the reads, TCRdb lists one record per CDR3 protein. This repertoire shows 60,000 to 80,000 distinct CDR3 sequences, roughly 14% found once; its top ten account for 40% to 55%. This sequence originates from a donor aged 40 or over with multiple myeloma. Sequenced: a population of CD138-negative cells sorted from bone marrow. The gene calls are TRBV7-9 and TRBJ2-3, with D unresolved. CDR3 region: CASRSRQKGDTQYF. The DNA of the CDR3 is TGTGCCAGCAGATCGAGGCAAAAGGGAGATACGCAGTATTTT.